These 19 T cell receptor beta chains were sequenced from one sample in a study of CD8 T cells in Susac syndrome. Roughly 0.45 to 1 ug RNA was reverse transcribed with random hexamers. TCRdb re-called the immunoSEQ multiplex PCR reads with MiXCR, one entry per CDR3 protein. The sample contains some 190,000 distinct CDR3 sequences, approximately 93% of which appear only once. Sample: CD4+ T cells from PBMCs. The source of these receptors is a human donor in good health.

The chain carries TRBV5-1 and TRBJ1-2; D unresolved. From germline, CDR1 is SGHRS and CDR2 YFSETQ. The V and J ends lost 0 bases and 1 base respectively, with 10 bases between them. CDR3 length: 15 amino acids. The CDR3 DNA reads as TGCGCCAGCAGCTTGGAGGGCAGGCGTAACTATGGCTACACCTTC. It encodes CASSLEGRRNYGYTF.

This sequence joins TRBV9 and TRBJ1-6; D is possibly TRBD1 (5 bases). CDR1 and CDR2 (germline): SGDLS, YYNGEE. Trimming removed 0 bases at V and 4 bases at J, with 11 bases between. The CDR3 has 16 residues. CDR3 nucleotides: TGTGCCAGCAGCGTAGGGGGGTTCTCTTATAATTCACCCCTCCACTTT. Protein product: CASSVGGFSYNSPLHF.

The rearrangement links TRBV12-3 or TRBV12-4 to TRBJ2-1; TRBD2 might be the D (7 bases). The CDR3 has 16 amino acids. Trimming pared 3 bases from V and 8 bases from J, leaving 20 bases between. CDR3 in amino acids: CASSFSAGGRRYEQFF. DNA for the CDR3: TGTGCCAGCAGTTTCTCTGCCGGGGGGCGCCGGTATGAGCAGTTCTTC.

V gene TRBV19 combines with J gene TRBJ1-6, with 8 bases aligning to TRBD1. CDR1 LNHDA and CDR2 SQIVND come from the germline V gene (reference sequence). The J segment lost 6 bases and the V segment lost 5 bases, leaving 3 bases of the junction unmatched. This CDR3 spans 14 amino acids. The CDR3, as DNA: TGTGCCAGTAGTGTCGACAGGGGTAATTCACCCCTCCACTTT. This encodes CASSVDRGNSPLHF.

The CDR3 DNA sequence: TGTGCCAGCAGTTTAGAGGGGGGGCTGAGCGGGGAGCTGTTTTTT. This gives the protein CASSLEGGLSGELFF. The chain recombines TRBV6-6 with TRBJ2-2, with D possibly TRBD2 on 7 matching bases. V was shortened by 4 bases and J by 7 bases, with 16 bases between the two germline ends. CDR1 and CDR2 (germline): MNHNY, SVGAGI (reference sequence). This CDR3 comprises 15 residues.

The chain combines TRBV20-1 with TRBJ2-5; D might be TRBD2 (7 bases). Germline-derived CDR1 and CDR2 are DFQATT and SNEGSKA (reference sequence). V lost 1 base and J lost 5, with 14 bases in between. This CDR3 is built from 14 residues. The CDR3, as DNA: TGCAGTGCTAGAGGGGGGGGGCCGTGGGAGACCCAGTACTTC. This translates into CSARGGGPWETQYF.

The chain's CDR3 is CASSYSTGSYNSPLHF. The CDR3 DNA is TGTGCCAGCAGTTACTCAACAGGGAGTTATAATTCACCCCTCCACTTT. The chain employs TRBV6-6 and TRBJ1-6; perhaps TRBD1 as D (6 bases). The CDR3 loop spans 16 amino acids. CDR1 MNHNY and CDR2 SVGAGI come from the germline V gene (reference sequence). Trimming removed 0 bases at V and 4 bases at J, with 10 bases between.

CDR3 residues: CASSLVQISSYNEQFF. DNA of the CDR3: TGTGCCAGCAGCTTAGTTCAGATCAGCTCCTACAATGAGCAGTTCTTC. The chain combines TRBV7-8 with TRBJ2-1, with D unresolved. Trimming shortened V by 1 base and J by 0 bases, and 10 bases separated the two germline ends. This CDR3 has 16 residues. Germline CDR1 reads SGHVS; CDR2 reads FQNEAQ.

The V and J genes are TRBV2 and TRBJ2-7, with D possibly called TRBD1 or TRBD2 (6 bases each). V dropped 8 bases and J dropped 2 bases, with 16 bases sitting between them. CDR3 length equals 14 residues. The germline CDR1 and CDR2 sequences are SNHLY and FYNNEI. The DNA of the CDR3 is TGTGCCAGCGGAGGGGGACGGTTGACCTACGAGCAGTACTTC. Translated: CASGGGRLTYEQYF.

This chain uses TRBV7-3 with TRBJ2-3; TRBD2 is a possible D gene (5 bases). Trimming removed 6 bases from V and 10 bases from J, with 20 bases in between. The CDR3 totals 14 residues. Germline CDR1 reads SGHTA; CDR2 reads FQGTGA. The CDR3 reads CASSPRHLAAAQYF. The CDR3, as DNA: TGTGCCAGCAGTCCTCGCCATCTAGCAGCGGCGCAGTATTTT.

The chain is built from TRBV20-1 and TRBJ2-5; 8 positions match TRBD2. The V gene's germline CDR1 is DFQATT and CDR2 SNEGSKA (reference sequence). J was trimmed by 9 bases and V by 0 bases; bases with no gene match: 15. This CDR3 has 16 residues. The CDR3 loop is CSARDPASGLWVAQYF. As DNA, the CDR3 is TGCAGTGCTAGAGATCCGGCTAGCGGGCTCTGGGTGGCCCAGTACTTC.

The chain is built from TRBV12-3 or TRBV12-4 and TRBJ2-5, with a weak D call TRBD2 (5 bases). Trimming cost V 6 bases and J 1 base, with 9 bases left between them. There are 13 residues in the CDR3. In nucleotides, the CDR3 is TGTGCCAGCAGGAGGGTCGGCCAAGAGACCCAGTACTTC. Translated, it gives CASRRVGQETQYF.

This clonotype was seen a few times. The chain's CDR3 is CASSYGGSYTAIAYEQYF. CDR3 DNA: TGTGCCAGCAGTTATGGGGGTTCCTACACAGCCATAGCTTACGAGCAGTACTTC. V gene TRBV6-5 combines with J gene TRBJ2-7, with D perhaps TRBD1 or TRBD2 (5 bases each). The CDR3 is 18 amino acids. In germline, CDR1 is MNHEY, CDR2 SVGAGI. V lost 3 bases to trimming and J lost 4 bases, with 25 bases between them.

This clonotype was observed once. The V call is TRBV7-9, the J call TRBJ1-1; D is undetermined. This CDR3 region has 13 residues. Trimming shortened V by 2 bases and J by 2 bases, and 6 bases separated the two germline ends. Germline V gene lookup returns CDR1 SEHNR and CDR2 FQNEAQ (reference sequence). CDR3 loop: CASSLHPNTEAFF. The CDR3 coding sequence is TGTGCCAGCAGCTTACATCCAAACACTGAAGCTTTCTTT.

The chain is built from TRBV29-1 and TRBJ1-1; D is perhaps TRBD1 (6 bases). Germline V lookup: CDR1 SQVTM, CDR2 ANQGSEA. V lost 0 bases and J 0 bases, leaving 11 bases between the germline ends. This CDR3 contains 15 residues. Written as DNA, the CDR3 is TGCAGCGTTGAAGACTCTCGGACAGTGAACACTGAAGCTTTCTTT. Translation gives CSVEDSRTVNTEAFF.

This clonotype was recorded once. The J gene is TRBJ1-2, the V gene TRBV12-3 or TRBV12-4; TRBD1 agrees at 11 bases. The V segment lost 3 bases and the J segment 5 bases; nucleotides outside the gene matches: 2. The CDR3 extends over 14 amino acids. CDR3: CASSFGQGAYGYTF. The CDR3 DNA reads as TGTGCCAGCAGTTTTGGACAGGGGGCGTATGGCTACACCTTC.

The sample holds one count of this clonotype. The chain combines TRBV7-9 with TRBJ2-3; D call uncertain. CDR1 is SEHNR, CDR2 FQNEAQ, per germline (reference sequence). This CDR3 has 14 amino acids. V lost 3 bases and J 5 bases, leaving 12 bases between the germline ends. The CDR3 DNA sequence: TGTGCCAGCAGCTTGGGATCGGCTAAAGATACGCAGTATTTT. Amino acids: CASSLGSAKDTQYF.

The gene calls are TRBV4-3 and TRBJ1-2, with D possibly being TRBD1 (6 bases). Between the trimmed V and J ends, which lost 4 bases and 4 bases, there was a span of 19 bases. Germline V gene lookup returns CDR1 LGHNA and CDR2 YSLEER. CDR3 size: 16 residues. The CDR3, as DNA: TGCGCCAGCAGCCCAGCGACGGACAGATCATCCTATGGCTACACCTTC. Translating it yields CASSPATDRSSYGYTF.

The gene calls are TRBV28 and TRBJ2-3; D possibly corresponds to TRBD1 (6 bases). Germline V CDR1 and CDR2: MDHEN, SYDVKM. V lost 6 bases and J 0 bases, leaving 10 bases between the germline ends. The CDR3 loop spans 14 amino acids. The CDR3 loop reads CASSQGSSTDTQYF. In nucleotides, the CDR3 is TGTGCCAGCAGCCAGGGGAGTAGCACAGATACGCAGTATTTT.